The 20 T cell receptor beta chains below were found in one sample sequenced in a study of blood T cell repertoires in COVID-19. Profiled with immunoSEQ multiplex PCR; TCRdb holds only in-frame clones, not every one. This sample has fewer than 500,000 clones, with around 90% found just once. Specimen: PBMCs or T cells enriched from blood (not recorded which). The receptors come from a young woman with acute COVID-19.

This chain connects TRBV18 to TRBJ2-7; 7 bases are shared with TRBD1. The V segment lost 6 bases and the J segment 5 bases; nucleotides outside the gene matches: 1. The germline CDR1 and CDR2 sequences are KGHSH and LQKENI. The CDR3 consists of 11 residues. The CDR3 reads CASSGQDEQYF. The CDR3 nucleotides read TGTGCCAGCTCCGGACAGGACGAGCAGTACTTC.

The chain joins TRBV7-2 to TRBJ1-6; D is possibly TRBD1 (5 bases). The CDR3 has 15 amino acids. Trimming removed 1 base at V and 10 bases at J, with 14 bases between. CDR1 SGHTA and CDR2 FQGNSA come from the germline V gene. The CDR3 sequence: CASSLEQASGSPLHF. Here the CDR3 DNA reads TGTGCCAGCAGCTTAGAACAGGCCTCCGGATCACCCCTCCACTTT.

This chain connects TRBV30 to TRBJ2-1, with unresolved D. V lost 4 bases and J 4 bases, leaving 8 bases between the germline ends. This CDR3 region has 12 residues. Germline CDR1 GTSNPN, CDR2 SVGIG (reference sequence). This chain's CDR3 is CAWNPGYNEQFF. As DNA, the CDR3 is TGTGCCTGGAACCCAGGATACAATGAGCAGTTCTTC.

This chain links TRBV7-9 with TRBJ1-2; D is perhaps TRBD1 (6 bases). From germline, CDR1 is SEHNR and CDR2 FQNEAQ (reference sequence). The CDR3 sequence is 15 residues long. V was cut by 4 bases and J by 0 bases, with 12 bases left in between. CDR3 in amino acids: CASSYHRDSNYGYTF. CDR3 bases: TGTGCCAGCAGCTATCACAGGGATTCTAACTATGGCTACACCTTC.

The gene calls are TRBV18 and TRBJ1-2; D not certain. Germline V gene lookup returns CDR1 KGHSH and CDR2 LQKENI. There are 15 residues in the CDR3. The germline V and J ends were trimmed by 3 bases and 0 bases, with 11 bases remaining between them. The CDR3, as DNA: TGTGCCAGCTCACCGTATCCCGGTACTAACTATGGCTACACCTTC. It yields the protein CASSPYPGTNYGYTF.

CDR3 sequence reads: CATSPGRLSTDTQYF. The CDR3, as DNA: TGTGCCACCAGTCCAGGGAGGCTGTCCACAGATACGCAGTATTTT. This chain joins TRBV24-1 and TRBJ2-3, with a weak D call TRBD2 (6 bases). Between the trimmed V and J ends, which lost 6 bases and 2 bases, there was a span of 14 bases. Per the germline V gene, CDR1 is KGHDR and CDR2 is SFDVKD. The CDR3 runs to 15 residues.

This clone has a handful of counts. V usage is TRBV5-1 and J usage is TRBJ2-7; a weak D match, TRBD1 (6 bases). From germline, CDR1 is SGHRS and CDR2 YFSETQ. CDR3 length equals 14 residues. Trimming took off 5 bases at V and 2 bases at J, with 14 bases between the two ends. The CDR3 reads CASSLTGQAYEQYF. Here the CDR3 DNA reads TGCGCCAGCAGTCTAACGGGACAAGCCTACGAGCAGTACTTC. The variable domain in full, with the rest retrieved from reference TRBV5-1 and TRBJ2-7, is KAGVTQTPRYLIKTRGQQVTLSCSPISGHRSVSWYQQTPGQGLQFLFEYFSETQRNKGNFPGRFSGRQFSNSRSEMNVSTLELGDSALYLCASSLTGQAYEQYFGPGTRLTVT.

Details on this clone: Because it lacks the conserved phenylalanine or tryptophan at the end, this CDR3 is likely a read error. The DNA is omitted, as the CDR3 cannot be located on it reliably, and the CDR3 follows TCRdb's listing. The chain links TRBV27 to TRBJ1-4; the table's D call TRBD1 went unverified against the DNA. Including both end residues, the CDR3 is 12 amino acids long. Germline V gives CDR1 MNHEY, CDR2 SMNVEV (reference sequence). The CDR3 spells CASSKTGQGGFE.

The chain recombines TRBV3-1 (or the pseudogene TRBV3-2) with TRBJ2-2; 8 bases agree with TRBD2. The CDR3 consists of 17 residues. Germline V lookup: CDR1 LGHDT, CDR2 YNNKEL (reference sequence). With V trimmed by 2 bases and J by 1 base, 6 bases remained unmatched. CDR3 nucleotides: TGTGCCAGCAGCCAAACACAGGCGGGGGGGAACACCGGGGAGCTGTTTTTT. Its protein product is CASSQTQAGGNTGELFF.

The chain uses TRBV10-3 and TRBJ2-5; D is undetermined. This CDR3 has 13 amino acids. In germline, CDR1 is ENHRY, CDR2 SYGVKD. V was pared by 7 bases and J by 5 bases, with 14 bases between. The CDR3 DNA reads TGTGCCATCAAGTCTAGGTCACGGGAGACCCAGTACTTC. Translated, it gives CAIKSRSRETQYF.

The V call is TRBV10-2, the J call TRBJ1-1, with D perhaps matching TRBD1 (5 bases). The germline CDR1 and CDR2 sequences are WSHSY and SAAADI. The V end was cut by 6 bases, the J end by 6 bases, with 17 bases between. The CDR3 has 14 amino acids. CDR3 sequence reads: CASRAGRREAEAFF. The CDR3 nucleotides are TGCGCCAGCAGGGCAGGGAGGCGCGAAGCTGAAGCTTTCTTT.

The chain couples TRBV27 to TRBJ1-1, with TRBD1 matching 8 bases. The ends lost 6 bases at V and 4 bases at J; junction bases unmatched: 7. The CDR3 is made up of 14 amino acids. Per germline, CDR1 MNHEY and CDR2 SMNVEV (reference sequence). CDR3 region: CASRGLDRGTEAFF. CDR3 coding DNA: TGTGCCAGCAGAGGACTCGACAGGGGCACTGAAGCTTTCTTT.

The chain recombines TRBV7-9 with TRBJ1-2; weak D call: TRBD1 (6 bases). The CDR3 covers 14 residues. Trimming took off 3 bases at V and 3 bases at J, with 11 bases between the two ends. Germline CDR1 SEHNR, CDR2 FQNEAQ (reference sequence). Here the CDR3 DNA reads TGTGCCAGCAGCTTCCAGGGGTTAGACTATGGCTACACCTTC. This encodes CASSFQGLDYGYTF. The full variable domain, its missing parts supplied by reference TRBV7-9 and TRBJ1-2, is DTGVSQNPRHKITKRGQNVTFRCDPISEHNRLYWYRQTLGQGPEFLTYFQNEAQLEKSRLLSDRFSAERPKGSFSTLEIQRTEQGDSAMYLCASSFQGLDYGYTFGSGTRLTVV.

The V gene is TRBV14, the J gene TRBJ2-7; no firm D call. V lost 4 bases and J lost 0, with 4 bases in between. Germline loops: CDR1 SGHDN, CDR2 FVKESK. The CDR3 is 12 residues long. The CDR3 region has the DNA TGTGCCAGCAGCCCCTACTCCTACGAGCAGTACTTC. The encoded protein is CASSPYSYEQYF.

The rearrangement uses TRBV3-1 (or the pseudogene TRBV3-2) and TRBJ2-5; the match to TRBD2 covers 8 bases. The CDR3 covers 16 residues. Germline V CDR1 and CDR2: LGHDT, YNNKEL (reference sequence). The V gene end was trimmed by 0 bases and the J gene end by 6 bases; junction bases not matched to a gene: 9. The CDR3 region is CASSQDYPAGEKTQYF. CDR3 in DNA: TGTGCCAGCAGCCAAGATTACCCAGCGGGAGAAAAGACCCAGTACTTC.

V gene TRBV6-1 combines with J gene TRBJ1-5, with D hard to call. Looked up from germline, CDR1 is MNHNS and CDR2 is SASEGT. This CDR3 spans 13 amino acids. V lost 1 base, J lost 7 bases, and 8 bases lay in between. The CDR3 sequence: CASSEGRYQPQHF. The CDR3 region has the DNA TGTGCCAGCAGTGAAGGGAGGTACCAGCCCCAGCATTTT.

This clone has only a few counts. The chain links TRBV4-1 to TRBJ2-2; TRBD1 is a possible D gene (5 bases). In germline, CDR1 is MGHRA, CDR2 YSYEKL. This CDR3 comprises 14 residues. V lost 3 bases to trimming and J lost 6 bases, with 11 bases between them. The CDR3 sequence is CASSQIGVAGELFF. The CDR3 DNA sequence: TGCGCCAGCAGCCAGATAGGGGTAGCCGGGGAGCTGTTTTTT.

This clone was found once. This chain joins TRBV3-1 (or the pseudogene TRBV3-2) and TRBJ1-2; TRBD1 matches 9 bases. Trimming removed 0 bases from V and 8 bases from J; junction bases left unmatched: 7. CDR3 size: 15 residues. Germline CDR1 is LGHDT and CDR2 is YNNKEL (reference sequence). The CDR3 DNA reads TGTGCCAGCAGCCAAGATCTTACAGGGGGCAGAGGCTACACCTTC. It yields the protein CASSQDLTGGRGYTF.

The rearrangement uses TRBV11-2 and TRBJ2-7; 12 bases line up with TRBD2. Trimming cost V 1 base and J 7 bases; bases outside gene matches: 5. Germline CDR1 SGHAT, CDR2 FQNNGV. There are 15 residues in the CDR3. CDR3 residues: CASSLGTSGTREQYF. The CDR3 DNA reads as TGTGCCAGCAGCTTAGGGACTAGCGGGACTCGGGAGCAGTACTTC. Complete variable domain (other parts from reference TRBV11-2 and TRBJ2-7): EAGVAQSPRYKIIEKRQSVAFWCNPISGHATLYWYQQILGQGPKLLIQFQNNGVVDDSQLPKDRFSAERLKGVDSTLKIQPAKLEDSAVYLCASSLGTSGTREQYFGPGTRLTVT.

V is TRBV2 and J is TRBJ1-1; the D gene is possibly TRBD1 (6 bases). The CDR3 has 15 residues. V lost 6 bases, J lost 5 bases, and 19 bases lay in between. Germline CDR1 and CDR2: SNHLY and FYNNEI. This CDR3 reads CASRSATGFTTEAFF. The CDR3 DNA sequence: TGTGCCAGCAGGTCCGCAACAGGGTTCACGACTGAAGCTTTCTTT.